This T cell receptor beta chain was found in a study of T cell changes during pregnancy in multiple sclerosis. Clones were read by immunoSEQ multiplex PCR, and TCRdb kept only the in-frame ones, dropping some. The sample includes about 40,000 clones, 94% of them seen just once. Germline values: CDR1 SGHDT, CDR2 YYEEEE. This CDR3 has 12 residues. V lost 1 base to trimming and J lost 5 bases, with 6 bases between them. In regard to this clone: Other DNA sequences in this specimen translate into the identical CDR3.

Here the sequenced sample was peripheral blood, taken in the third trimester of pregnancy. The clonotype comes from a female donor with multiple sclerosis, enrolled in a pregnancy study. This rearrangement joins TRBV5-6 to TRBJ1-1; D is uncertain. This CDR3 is CASSLRGTEAFF. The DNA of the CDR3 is TGTGCCAGCAGCTTGCGGGGAACTGAAGCTTTCTTT.